This TCR beta chain was captured by sequencing in a study of blood T cell repertoires in COVID-19. Study details: Both acute and convalescent COVID-19 samples were obtained from the United States, Italy and Spain. Sources were T cells, B-cell-depleted T cells, or PBMCs; the material itself was cDNA or gDNA.

The length of the CDR3 is 14 residues. V gave up 0 bases and J gave up 7 bases; unmatched junction bases: 6. Germline V gives CDR1 SGHRS, CDR2 YFSETQ. As processed by the authors: Nucleated cell counts were estimated from reference gene primer amplification. Generated by immunoSEQ multiplex PCR, the TCRdb table keeps only in-frame clones and is missing some. D and trimming come from the DNA, and the V and J calls and clone size come from that table. Among over 70,000 clones listed, about 76% were seen once. Sequencing was done on a sample of peripheral blood. This clonotype was sampled from a woman older than 75 with acute or convalescent COVID-19. The chain is built from TRBV5-1 and TRBJ1-2, with 7 bases identical to TRBD1. CDR3 region: CASSLATGVRGYTF. CDR3 coding DNA: TGCGCCAGCAGCTTGGCCACAGGGGTTCGTGGCTACACCTTC. Full variable domain (missing parts from reference TRBV5-1 and TRBJ1-2): KAGVTQTPRYLIKTRGQQVTLSCSPISGHRSVSWYQQTPGQGLQFLFEYFSETQRNKGNFPGRFSGRQFSNSRSEMNVSTLELGDSALYLCASSLATGVRGYTFGSGTRLTVV.